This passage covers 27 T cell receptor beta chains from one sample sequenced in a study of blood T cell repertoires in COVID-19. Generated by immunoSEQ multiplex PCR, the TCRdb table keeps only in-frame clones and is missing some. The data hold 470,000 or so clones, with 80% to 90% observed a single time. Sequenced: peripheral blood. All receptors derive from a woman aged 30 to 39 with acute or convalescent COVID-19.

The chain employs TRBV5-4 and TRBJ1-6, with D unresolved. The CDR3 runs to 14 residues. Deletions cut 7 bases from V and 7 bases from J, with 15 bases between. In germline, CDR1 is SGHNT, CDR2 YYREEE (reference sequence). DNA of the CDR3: TGTGCCAGCGCGCCCAGCGGCTCCAATTCACCCCTCCACTTT. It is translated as CASAPSGSNSPLHF.

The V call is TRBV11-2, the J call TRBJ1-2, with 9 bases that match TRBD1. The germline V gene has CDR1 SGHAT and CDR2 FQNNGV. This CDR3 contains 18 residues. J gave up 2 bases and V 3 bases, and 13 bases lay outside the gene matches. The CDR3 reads CASSFGTGLRRANYGYTF. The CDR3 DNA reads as TGTGCCAGCAGCTTCGGGACAGGGCTTCGTCGAGCGAACTATGGCTACACCTTC.

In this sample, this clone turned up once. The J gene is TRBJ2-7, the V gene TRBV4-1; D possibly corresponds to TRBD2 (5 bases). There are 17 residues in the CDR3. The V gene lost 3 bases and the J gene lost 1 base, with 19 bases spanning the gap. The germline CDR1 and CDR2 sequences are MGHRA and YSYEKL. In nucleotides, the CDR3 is TGCGCCAGCAGCCAGATGACGTCTAGCACTCTGTCCTACGAGCAGTACTTC. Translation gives CASSQMTSSTLSYEQYF.

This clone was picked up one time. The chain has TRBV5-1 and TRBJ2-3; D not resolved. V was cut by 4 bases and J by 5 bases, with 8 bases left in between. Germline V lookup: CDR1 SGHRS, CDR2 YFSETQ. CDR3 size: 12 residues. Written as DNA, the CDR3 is TGCGCCAGCAGCATCGTCGGAGATACGCAGTATTTT. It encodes CASSIVGDTQYF.

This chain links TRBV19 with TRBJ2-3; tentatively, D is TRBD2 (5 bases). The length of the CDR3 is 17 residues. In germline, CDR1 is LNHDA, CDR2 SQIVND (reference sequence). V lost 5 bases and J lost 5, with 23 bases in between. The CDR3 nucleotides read TGTGCCAGTAGTCCTCTTACGGGCCGGGGTGGGGAAGATACGCAGTATTTT. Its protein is CASSPLTGRGGEDTQYF.

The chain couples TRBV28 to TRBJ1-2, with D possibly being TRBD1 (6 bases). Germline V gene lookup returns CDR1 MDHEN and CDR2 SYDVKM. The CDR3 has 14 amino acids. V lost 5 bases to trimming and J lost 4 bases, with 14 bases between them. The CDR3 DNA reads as TGTGCCAGCAGTGTCAACAGGGTCACCTATGGCTACACCTTC. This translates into CASSVNRVTYGYTF.

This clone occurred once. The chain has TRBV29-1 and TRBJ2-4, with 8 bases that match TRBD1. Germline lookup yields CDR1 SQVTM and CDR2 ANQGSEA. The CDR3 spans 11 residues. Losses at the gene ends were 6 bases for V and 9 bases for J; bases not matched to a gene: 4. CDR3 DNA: TGCAGCGTCCGACAGGGGATCATTCAGTACTTC. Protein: CSVRQGIIQYF.

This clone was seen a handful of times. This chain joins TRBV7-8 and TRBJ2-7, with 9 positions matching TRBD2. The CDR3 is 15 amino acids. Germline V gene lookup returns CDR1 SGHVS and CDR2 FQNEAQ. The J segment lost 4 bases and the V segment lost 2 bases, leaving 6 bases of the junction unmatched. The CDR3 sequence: CASSLRGGGVYEQYF. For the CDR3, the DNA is TGTGCCAGCAGCTTACGTGGCGGGGGGGTTTACGAGCAGTACTTC.

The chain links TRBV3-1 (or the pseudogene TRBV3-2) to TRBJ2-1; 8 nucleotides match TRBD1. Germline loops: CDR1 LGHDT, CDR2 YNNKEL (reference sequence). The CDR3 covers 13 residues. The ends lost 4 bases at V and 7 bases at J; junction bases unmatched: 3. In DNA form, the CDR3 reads TGTGCCAGCAGCCTTAACAGGGGGAATGAGCAGTTCTTC. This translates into CASSLNRGNEQFF.

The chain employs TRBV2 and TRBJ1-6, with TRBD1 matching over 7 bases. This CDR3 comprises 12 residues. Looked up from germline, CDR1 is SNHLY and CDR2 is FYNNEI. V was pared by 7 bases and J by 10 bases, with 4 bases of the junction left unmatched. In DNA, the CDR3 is TGTGCCAGCAAACAGGGGAAATCACCCCTCCACTTT. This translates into CASKQGKSPLHF.

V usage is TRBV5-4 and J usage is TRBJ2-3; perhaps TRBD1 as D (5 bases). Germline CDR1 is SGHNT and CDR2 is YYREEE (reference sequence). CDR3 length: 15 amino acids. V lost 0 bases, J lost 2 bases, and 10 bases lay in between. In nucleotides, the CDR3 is TGTGCCAGCAGCTTGGGGGGCATCTCCACAGATACGCAGTATTTT. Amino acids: CASSLGGISTDTQYF.

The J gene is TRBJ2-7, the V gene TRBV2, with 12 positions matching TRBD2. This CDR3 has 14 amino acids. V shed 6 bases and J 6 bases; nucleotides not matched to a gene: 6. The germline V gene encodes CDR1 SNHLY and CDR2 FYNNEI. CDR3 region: CASRLTSGSGEQYF. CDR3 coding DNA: TGTGCCAGCAGGTTGACTAGCGGGAGCGGCGAGCAGTACTTC.

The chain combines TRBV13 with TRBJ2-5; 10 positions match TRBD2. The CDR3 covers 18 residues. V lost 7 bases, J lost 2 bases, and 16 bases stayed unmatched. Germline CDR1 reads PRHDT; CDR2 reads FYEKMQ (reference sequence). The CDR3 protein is CASTRGASGGNFQETQYF. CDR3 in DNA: TGTGCCAGCACCCGAGGGGCTAGCGGGGGTAACTTTCAAGAGACCCAGTACTTC.

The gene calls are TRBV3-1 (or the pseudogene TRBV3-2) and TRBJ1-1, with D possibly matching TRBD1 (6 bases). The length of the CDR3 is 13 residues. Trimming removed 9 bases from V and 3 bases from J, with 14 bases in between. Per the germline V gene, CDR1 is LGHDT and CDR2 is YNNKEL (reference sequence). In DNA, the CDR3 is TGTGCCAGTAGGGGGGGTCAGTACACTGAAGCTTTCTTT. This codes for CASRGGQYTEAFF.

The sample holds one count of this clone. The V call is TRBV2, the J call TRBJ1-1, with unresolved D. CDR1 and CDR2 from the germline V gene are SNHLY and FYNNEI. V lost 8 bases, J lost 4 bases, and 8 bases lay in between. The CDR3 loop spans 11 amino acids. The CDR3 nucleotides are TGTGCCAGCCTGGCGGTCACTGAAGCTTTCTTT. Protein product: CASLAVTEAFF.

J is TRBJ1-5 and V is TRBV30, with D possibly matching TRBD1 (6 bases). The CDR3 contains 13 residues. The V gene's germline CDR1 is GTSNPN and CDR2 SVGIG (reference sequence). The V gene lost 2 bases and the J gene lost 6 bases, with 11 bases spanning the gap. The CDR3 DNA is TGTGCCTGGAGTACAGGGTCCCGTCAGCCCCAGCATTTT. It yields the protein CAWSTGSRQPQHF.

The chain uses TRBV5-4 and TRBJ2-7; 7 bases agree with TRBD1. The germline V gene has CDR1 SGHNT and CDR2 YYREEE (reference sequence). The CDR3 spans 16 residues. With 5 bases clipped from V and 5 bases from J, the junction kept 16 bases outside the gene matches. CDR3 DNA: TGTGCCAGCAGAAAACTCCGGGACAGCCGATTCGACGAGCAGTACTTC. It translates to CASRKLRDSRFDEQYF.

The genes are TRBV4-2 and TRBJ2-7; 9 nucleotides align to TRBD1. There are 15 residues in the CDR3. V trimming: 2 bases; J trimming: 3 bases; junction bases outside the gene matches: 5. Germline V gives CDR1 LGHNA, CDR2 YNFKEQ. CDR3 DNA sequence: TGTGCCAGCAGCCAAAAGACAGGGGGATTCTACGAGCAGTACTTC. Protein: CASSQKTGGFYEQYF.

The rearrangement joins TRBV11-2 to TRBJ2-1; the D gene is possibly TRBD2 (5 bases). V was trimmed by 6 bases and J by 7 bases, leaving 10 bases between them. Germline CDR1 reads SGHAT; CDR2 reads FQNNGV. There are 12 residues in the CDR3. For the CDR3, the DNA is TGTGCCAGCAGGCGTACTAGTAATGAGCAGTTCTTC. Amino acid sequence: CASRRTSNEQFF.

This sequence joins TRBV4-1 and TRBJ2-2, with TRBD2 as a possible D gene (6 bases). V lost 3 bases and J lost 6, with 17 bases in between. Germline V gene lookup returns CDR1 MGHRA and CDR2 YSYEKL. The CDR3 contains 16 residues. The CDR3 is CASSHQLGGGSGELFF. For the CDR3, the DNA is TGCGCCAGCAGCCATCAATTGGGTGGGGGGTCCGGGGAGCTGTTTTTT.

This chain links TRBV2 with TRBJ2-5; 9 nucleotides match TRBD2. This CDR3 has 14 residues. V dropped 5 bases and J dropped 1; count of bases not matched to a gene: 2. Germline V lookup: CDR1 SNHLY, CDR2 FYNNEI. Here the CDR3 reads CASSTTSGQETQYF. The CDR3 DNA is TGTGCCAGCAGTACGACTAGCGGCCAAGAGACCCAGTACTTC.

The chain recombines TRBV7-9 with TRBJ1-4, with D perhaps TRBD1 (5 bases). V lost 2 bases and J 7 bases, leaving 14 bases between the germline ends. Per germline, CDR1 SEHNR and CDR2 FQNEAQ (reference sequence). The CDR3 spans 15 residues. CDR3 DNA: TGTGCCAGCAGCTTATCGGCAGGGTCGGGTGAAAAACTGTTTTTT. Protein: CASSLSAGSGEKLFF.

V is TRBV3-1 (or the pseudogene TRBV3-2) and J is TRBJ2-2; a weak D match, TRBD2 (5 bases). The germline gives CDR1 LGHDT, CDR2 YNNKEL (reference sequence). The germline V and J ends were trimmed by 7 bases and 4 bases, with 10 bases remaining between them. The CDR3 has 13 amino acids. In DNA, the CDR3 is TGTGCCAGCATGGTCGGGGTCACCGGGGAGCTGTTTTTT. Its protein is CASMVGVTGELFF.

This CDR3 is CASSWGLDTQYF. In DNA form, the CDR3 reads TGTGCCAGCAGCTGGGGACTCGATACGCAGTATTTT. The rearrangement joins TRBV6-6 to TRBJ2-3, with a possible D match to TRBD2 (6 bases). The CDR3 spans 12 residues. CDR1 and CDR2 (germline): MNHNY, SVGAGI (reference sequence). Trimming removed 6 bases from V and 6 bases from J, with 10 bases in between.

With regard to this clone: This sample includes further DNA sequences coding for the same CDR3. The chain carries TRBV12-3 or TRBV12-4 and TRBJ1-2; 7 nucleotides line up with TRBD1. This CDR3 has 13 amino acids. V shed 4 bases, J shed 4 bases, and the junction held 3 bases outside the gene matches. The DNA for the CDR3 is TGTGCCAGCAGTTCGGGACAGCTCTATGGCTACACCTTC. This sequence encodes CASSSGQLYGYTF.

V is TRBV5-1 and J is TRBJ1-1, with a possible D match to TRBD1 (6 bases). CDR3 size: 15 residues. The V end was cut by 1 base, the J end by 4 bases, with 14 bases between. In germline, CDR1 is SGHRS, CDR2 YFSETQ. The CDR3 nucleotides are TGCGCCAGCAGCTTGAGGACAGAAGAGGCCACTGAAGCTTTCTTT. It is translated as CASSLRTEEATEAFF. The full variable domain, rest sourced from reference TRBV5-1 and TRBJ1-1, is KAGVTQTPRYLIKTRGQQVTLSCSPISGHRSVSWYQQTPGQGLQFLFEYFSETQRNKGNFPGRFSGRQFSNSRSEMNVSTLELGDSALYLCASSLRTEEATEAFFGQGTRLTVV.

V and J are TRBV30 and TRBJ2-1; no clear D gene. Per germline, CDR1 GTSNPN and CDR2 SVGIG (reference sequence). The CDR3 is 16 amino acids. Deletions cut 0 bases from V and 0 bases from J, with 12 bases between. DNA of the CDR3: TGTGCCTGGAGTGTACAAGGAGCGCGCTCCTACAATGAGCAGTTCTTC. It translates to CAWSVQGARSYNEQFF.